The 27 T cell receptor beta chains given below trace back to one sample, sequenced in a study of CD8+ T cells in alopecia areata. RNA, once extracted, was reverse transcribed into cDNA for use as the sequencing template. Sequenced by immunoSEQ multiplex PCR; TCRdb stores in-frame clones only, minus some. The sample holds 200,000 to 250,000 clones; 65% to 70% are singletons and the top ten take more than 0.95%. The input for sequencing was CD4+ T cells sorted from blood, taken at week 0. The receptor source for this set is a human donor with alopecia areata.

Comments on this clone: Other DNA sequences in the sample encode the same CDR3. This rearrangement joins TRBV29-1 to TRBJ1-3, with unresolved D. Germline CDR1 reads SQVTM; CDR2 reads ANQGSEA. V was pared by 3 bases and J by 0 bases, with 6 bases between. The CDR3 totals 13 residues. CDR3 bases: TGCAGCGTTGAGGGCTCCTCTGGAAACACCATATATTTT. Amino acids: CSVEGSSGNTIYF. Supplemented by reference TRBV29-1 and TRBJ1-3, the full variable domain reads SAVISQKPSRDICQRGTSLTIQCQVDSQVTMMFWYRQQPGQSLTLIATANQGSEATYESGFVIDKFPISRPNLTFSTLTVSNMSPEDSSIYLCSVEGSSGNTIYFGEGSWLTVV.

The chain uses TRBV2 and TRBJ2-7; TRBD1 aligns across 7 bases. The junction had 10 bases not matched to a gene; V was cut back by 6 bases and J by 2 bases. Looked up from germline, CDR1 is SNHLY and CDR2 is FYNNEI. The CDR3 has 15 amino acids. CDR3 loop: CASSPDRVGTYEQYF. CDR3 coding DNA: TGTGCCAGCAGCCCCGACAGGGTTGGCACCTACGAGCAGTACTTC.

V gene TRBV7-2 combines with J gene TRBJ2-5; 8 bases align to TRBD1. From germline, CDR1 is SGHTA and CDR2 FQGNSA. The J segment lost 5 bases and the V segment lost 5 bases, leaving 7 bases of the junction unmatched. The length of the CDR3 is 14 residues. Here the CDR3 DNA reads TGTGCCAGCAGCCAGGACAGGGCGGGCGAGACCCAGTACTTC. Protein: CASSQDRAGETQYF. Full variable domain (outside the CDR3, taken from reference TRBV7-2 and TRBJ2-5): GAGVSQSPSNKVTEKGKDVELRCDPISGHTALYWYRQSLGQGLEFLIYFQGNSAPDKSGLPSDRFSAERTGGSVSTLTIQRTQQEDSAVYLCASSQDRAGETQYFGPGTRLLVL.

The rearrangement joins TRBV11-1 to TRBJ2-6; D may be TRBD1 (5 bases). In germline, CDR1 is SGHAT, CDR2 FQDESV (reference sequence). Trimming removed 5 bases from V and 1 base from J, with 9 bases in between. The CDR3 has 15 amino acids. The CDR3 bases are TGTGCCAGCAGCAATTACAGGTCTGGGGCCAACGTCCTGACTTTC. Translating it yields CASSNYRSGANVLTF.

The rearrangement joins TRBV29-1 to TRBJ1-1; a weak D match, TRBD1 (5 bases). CDR3 length: 13 amino acids. Germline CDR1 is SQVTM and CDR2 is ANQGSEA. V was trimmed by 3 bases and J by 2 bases, leaving 10 bases between them. Written as DNA, the CDR3 is TGCAGCGTTGAGCGGGGGATTAACACTGAAGCTTTCTTT. It codes for CSVERGINTEAFF.

J is TRBJ1-4 and V is TRBV25-1; TRBD1 agrees at 10 bases. CDR3 length: 14 amino acids. CDR1 MGHDK and CDR2 SYGVNS come from the germline V gene. V was pared by 6 bases and J by 8 bases, with 6 bases of the junction left unmatched. CDR3 in amino acids: CASRGDRGGEKLFF. Written as DNA, the CDR3 is TGTGCCAGCAGGGGGGACAGGGGCGGCGAAAAACTGTTTTTT.

Worth noting for this clone: At the DNA level, this CDR3 is encoded by other sequences in the same sample as well. The chain employs TRBV29-1 and TRBJ2-3; D call uncertain. Looked up from germline, CDR1 is SQVTM and CDR2 is ANQGSEA. V lost 6 bases, J lost 6 bases, and 4 bases lay in between. The CDR3 is made up of 9 amino acids. The CDR3 nucleotides are TGCAGCGTGGGTGATACGCAGTATTTT. Its protein is CSVGDTQYF.

This clone has only one observation. The chain uses TRBV19 and TRBJ2-1; TRBD1 matches 10 bases. V trimming: 7 bases; J trimming: 8 bases; junction bases outside the gene matches: 8. CDR1 and CDR2 (germline): LNHDA, SQIVND (reference sequence). This CDR3 region has 14 residues. In nucleotides, the CDR3 is TGTGCCAGTAACTCGAGACAGGGGGCCTATGAGCAGTTCTTC. Translating it yields CASNSRQGAYEQFF.

CDR3 sequence reads: CAWRTGGSYEQYF. DNA of the CDR3: TGTGCCTGGAGGACGGGGGGCTCCTACGAGCAGTACTTC. V gene TRBV30 combines with J gene TRBJ2-7; 7 bases map to TRBD2. This CDR3 region has 13 residues. V shed 3 bases, J shed 0 bases, and the junction held 2 bases outside the gene matches. Germline lookup yields CDR1 GTSNPN and CDR2 SVGIG (reference sequence).

CDR3 coding DNA: TGTGCCAGCAGCCGAGGACAGGACTTTAATTCACCCCTCCACTTT. This encodes CASSRGQDFNSPLHF. The V and J genes are TRBV7-3 and TRBJ1-6, with 7 bases fitting TRBD1. The ends lost 5 bases at V and 6 bases at J; junction bases unmatched: 7. The CDR3 is made up of 15 amino acids. CDR1 SGHTA and CDR2 FQGTGA come from the germline V gene.

The genes are TRBV5-1 and TRBJ1-1; no reliable D call. This CDR3 has 14 amino acids. Germline values: CDR1 SGHRS, CDR2 YFSETQ. The V and J ends lost 3 bases and 0 bases respectively, with 9 bases between them. CDR3 residues: CASSSPGLNTEAFF. CDR3 bases: TGCGCCAGCAGCTCTCCGGGCCTGAACACTGAAGCTTTCTTT. Using reference TRBV5-1 and TRBJ1-1 for the parts outside the CDR3, the full variable domain is KAGVTQTPRYLIKTRGQQVTLSCSPISGHRSVSWYQQTPGQGLQFLFEYFSETQRNKGNFPGRFSGRQFSNSRSEMNVSTLELGDSALYLCASSSPGLNTEAFFGQGTRLTVV.

J is TRBJ1-2 and V is TRBV30; TRBD1 is a possible D gene (6 bases). The CDR3 sequence is 13 residues long. The V gene lost 5 bases and the J gene lost 4 bases, with 14 bases spanning the gap. CDR1 is GTSNPN and CDR2 is SVGIG in the germline V gene (reference sequence). In DNA form, the CDR3 reads TGTGCCTGGGGTAGGACAGAACGCTATGGCTACACCTTC. It codes for CAWGRTERYGYTF.

The V gene is TRBV29-1, the J gene TRBJ2-1; 7 nucleotides line up with TRBD2. There are 13 residues in the CDR3. Germline V gene data show CDR1 as SQVTM and CDR2 as ANQGSEA. The V and J ends lost 7 bases and 9 bases, in that order; junction bases with no gene match: 12. Here the CDR3 reads CSARGVAIGEQFF. DNA for the CDR3: TGCAGCGCCCGGGGGGTAGCGATTGGTGAGCAGTTCTTC.

This clone was observed once. CDR3 sequence: CASSLRQVIYEQYF. The DNA of the CDR3 is TGTGCCAGCAGCTTAAGACAGGTCATCTACGAGCAGTACTTC. The V call is TRBV7-2, the J call TRBJ2-7, with D perhaps TRBD1 (6 bases). This CDR3 contains 14 residues. CDR1 SGHTA and CDR2 FQGNSA come from the germline V gene. Trimming cost V 2 bases and J 3 bases, with 11 bases left between them.

The V gene is TRBV2, the J gene TRBJ1-2, with a weak D call TRBD1 (5 bases). Germline V gene lookup returns CDR1 SNHLY and CDR2 FYNNEI. The length of the CDR3 is 12 residues. Trimming stripped 6 bases from V and 4 bases from J, with 9 bases between. CDR3 sequence reads: CASRGLRYGYTF. CDR3 nucleotide sequence: TGTGCCAGCAGGGGGCTTCGCTATGGCTACACCTTC. Using reference TRBV2 and TRBJ1-2 for the parts outside the CDR3, the full variable domain is EPEVTQTPSHQVTQMGQEVILRCVPISNHLYFYWYRQILGQKVEFLVSFYNNEISEKSEIFDDQFSVERPDGSNFTLKIRSTKLEDSAMYFCASRGLRYGYTFGSGTRLTVV.

The chain uses TRBV7-9 and TRBJ1-2; tentatively, D is TRBD1 (6 bases). V was cut by 2 bases and J by 2 bases, with 9 bases left in between. The CDR3 extends over 14 amino acids. Per the germline V gene, CDR1 is SEHNR and CDR2 is FQNEAQ (reference sequence). The CDR3 protein is CASSLRGANYGYTF. For the CDR3, the DNA is TGTGCCAGCAGCTTAAGGGGGGCCAACTATGGCTACACCTTC.

The chain carries TRBV30 and TRBJ1-1; 10 bases match TRBD1. CDR1 GTSNPN and CDR2 SVGIG come from the germline V gene (reference sequence). The CDR3 sequence is 11 residues long. V gave up 8 bases and J gave up 4 bases; unmatched junction bases: 1. The CDR3 DNA sequence: TGTGCCGGGACAGGGGTCACTGAAGCTTTCTTT. This encodes CAGTGVTEAFF.

The V call is TRBV29-1, the J call TRBJ1-2; D uncertain. The ends were cut back, 8 bases at V and 3 bases at J, with 10 bases in the middle. CDR3 length equals 11 residues. The germline CDR1 and CDR2 sequences are SQVTM and ANQGSEA. The DNA for the CDR3 is TGCAGCACTGGGGTTGACTATGGCTACACCTTC. Translating gives CSTGVDYGYTF.

This clone was detected once. V is TRBV2 and J is TRBJ1-2; TRBD1 is a possible D gene (6 bases). CDR1 and CDR2 (germline): SNHLY, FYNNEI. The CDR3 spans 14 residues. V was pared by 1 base and J by 6 bases, with 12 bases between. The CDR3 protein is CASSEGRGINGYTF. As DNA, the CDR3 is TGTGCCAGCAGTGAAGGAAGGGGGATCAATGGCTACACCTTC.

The CDR3 sequence: CASSSYGGNTIYF. DNA for the CDR3: TGTGCCAGCAGCTCCTACGGTGGAAACACCATATATTTT. The rearrangement uses TRBV7-2 and TRBJ1-3; no definite D call. Per the germline V gene, CDR1 is SGHTA and CDR2 is FQGNSA. Trimming took off 4 bases at V and 3 bases at J, with 7 bases between the two ends. The CDR3 extends over 13 amino acids.

There are a few counts of this clone. Here the CDR3 reads CASSLISRAETQYF. In nucleotides, the CDR3 is TGTGCCAGCAGCTTAATCAGCAGGGCGGAGACCCAGTACTTC. The gene calls are TRBV7-2 and TRBJ2-5, with D maybe TRBD1 (5 bases). CDR3 size: 14 residues. V was cut by 2 bases and J by 5 bases, with 12 bases left in between. Germline CDR1 SGHTA, CDR2 FQGNSA.

This clone turned up a few times. The chain recombines TRBV2 with TRBJ1-5; 9 bases map to TRBD1. V gave up 6 bases and J gave up 2 bases; unmatched junction bases: 5. Germline V gene lookup returns CDR1 SNHLY and CDR2 FYNNEI. This CDR3 contains 15 residues. The CDR3 sequence: CASRMGTGRNQPQHF. For the CDR3, the DNA is TGTGCCAGCAGAATGGGGACAGGGCGCAATCAGCCCCAGCATTTT.

This clone was seen a handful of times. The chain couples TRBV30 to TRBJ2-7; D is ambiguous. Germline CDR1 reads GTSNPN; CDR2 reads SVGIG (reference sequence). V was cut by 0 bases and J by 3 bases, with 9 bases left in between. This CDR3 spans 13 amino acids. CDR3 nucleotide sequence: TGTGCCTGGAGTGTGGTCAGTGGCTACGAGCAGTACTTC. Translating gives CAWSVVSGYEQYF.

The chain employs TRBV9 and TRBJ1-2; TRBD1 matches at 9 bases. The germline V gene has CDR1 SGDLS and CDR2 YYNGEE. This CDR3 spans 14 amino acids. J lost 6 bases, V lost 4 bases, and 7 bases had no gene match. The CDR3 sequence is CASSPRDRAHGYTF. The CDR3 bases are TGTGCCAGCAGCCCCCGGGACAGGGCCCATGGCTACACCTTC.

This clone was picked up a small number of times. J is TRBJ2-5 and V is TRBV4-3, with unresolved D. The CDR3 loop spans 13 amino acids. Trimming removed 0 bases at V and 4 bases at J, with 6 bases between. Per the germline V gene, CDR1 is LGHNA and CDR2 is YSLEER. The CDR3: CASSQDERETQYF. The DNA of the CDR3 is TGCGCCAGCAGCCAAGATGAAAGAGAGACCCAGTACTTC.

The chain carries TRBV5-6 and TRBJ2-1, with D unresolved. Germline CDR1 and CDR2: SGHDT and YYEEEE. V lost 3 bases and J 3 bases, leaving 13 bases between the germline ends. The CDR3 totals 15 residues. The CDR3 spells CASSYGKQSYNEQFF. As DNA, the CDR3 is TGTGCCAGCAGCTACGGCAAACAAAGCTACAATGAGCAGTTCTTC.

V and J are TRBV25-1 and TRBJ2-5; 7 nucleotides align to TRBD2. The CDR3 extends over 13 amino acids. V was pared by 6 bases and J by 1 base, with 2 bases of the junction left unmatched. Germline loops: CDR1 MGHDK, CDR2 SYGVNS. CDR3 sequence: CASRLAGQETQYF. DNA for the CDR3: TGTGCCAGCAGATTAGCGGGCCAAGAGACCCAGTACTTC. Full variable domain (missing parts from reference TRBV25-1 and TRBJ2-5): EADIYQTPRYLVIGTGKKITLECSQTMGHDKMYWYQQDPGMELHLIHYSYGVNSTEKGDLSSESTVSRIRTEHFPLTLESARPSHTSQYLCASRLAGQETQYFGPGTRLLVL.